These T cell receptor beta chains were read from a single sample in a study of blood T cell repertoires in COVID-19. TCRdb keeps only in-frame clones here, not all; method: immunoSEQ multiplex PCR. The sample contains 150,000 to 200,000 clones, more than 80% of which appear only once. Sequenced material: peripheral blood. All receptors derive from a human donor in a cohort sampled during active COVID-19. CDR3s include the opening cysteine and the closing phenylalanine or tryptophan. The order of the fields is clone size, D gene, J gene, V gene, CDR3 DNA, CDR3 protein. D genes are given only for firm matches. For some rows the clone size is stated as once, few or many, or as a class when expanded; others skip it.

. | . | TRBJ2-3 | TRBV6-1 | TGTGCCAGCCGTGAAGACGGAGCTAGCACAGATACGCAGTATTTT | CASREDGASTDTQYF
. | . | TRBJ2-7 | TRBV11-2 | TGTGCCAGCAGCTTAGGAGACAGGAGCTCCTACGAGCAGTACTTC | CASSLGDRSSYEQYF
few | . | TRBJ2-2 | TRBV5-1 | TGCGCCAGCAGTGGGGGGACAGCTTACACCGGGGAGCTGTTTTTT | CASSGGTAYTGELFF
. | TRBD2 | TRBJ2-3 | TRBV9 | TGTGCCAGCAGCGCAGGACTAGCGGGGACAGATACGCAGTATTTT | CASSAGLAGTDTQYF
. | . | TRBJ1-2 | TRBV30 | TGTGCCTGGATACAGGGCCGAGACTATGGCTACACCTTC | CAWIQGRDYGYTF
. | TRBD2 | TRBJ2-7 | TRBV18 | TGTGCCAGCTCACTGGGGACTAGCGGCGAGCAGTACTTC | CASSLGTSGEQYF
. | . | TRBJ2-3 | TRBV4-3 | TGCGCCAGCAGCCAAGATCTTGCTAGCGTGGATACGCAGTATTTT | CASSQDLASVDTQYF
few | . | TRBJ2-5 | TRBV7-2 | TGTGCCAGCAGCAGTAGAGTCCGGGACAAGACCCAGTACTTC | CASSSRVRDKTQYF
. | TRBD2 | TRBJ2-1 | TRBV6-5 | TGTGCCAGCAGTATAACTAGCGGGGGGTACAATGAGCAGTTCTTC | CASSITSGGYNEQFF
. | . | TRBJ1-6 | TRBV28 | TGTGCCAGCAGTAGGACAGATTCACCCCTCCACTTT | CASSRTDSPLHF
. | TRBD1 | TRBJ1-2 | TRBV18 | TGTGCCAGCTCACTCGGGACAGGGGGATCTAACTATGGCTACACCTTC | CASSLGTGGSNYGYTF
. | . | TRBJ1-5 | TRBV30 | TGTGCCTGGAGTGTAGCCTTCGCTCAGCCCCAGCATTTT | CAWSVAFAQPQHF
. | . | TRBJ1-4 | TRBV5-1 | TGCGCCAGCAGCTTGGCCAGGGTAGGGGAAAAACTGTTTTTT | CASSLARVGEKLFF
. | . | TRBJ2-2 | TRBV2 | TGTGCCAGCACAGCGCGCCCGAACACCGGGGAGCTGTTTTTT | CASTARPNTGELFF
. | TRBD2 | TRBJ2-1 | TRBV11-3 | TGTGCCAGCAGCCCCGCTAGCGGGAGGAGGGAGCAGTTCTTC | CASSPASGRREQFF
. | . | TRBJ1-1 | TRBV9 | TGTGCCAGCAGCCCCACAGTGGCCGCGAACACTGAAGCTTTCTTT | CASSPTVAANTEAFF
. | TRBD1 | TRBJ2-1 | TRBV9 | TGTGCCAGCAGCGGTGGACAGGGCTATGAGCAGTTCTTC | CASSGGQGYEQFF
. | . | TRBJ2-7 | TRBV7-2 | TGTGCCAGCAGCTTAGGGGAGACGGGCTCCTACGAGCAGTACTTC | CASSLGETGSYEQYF
. | . | TRBJ2-7 | TRBV6-5 | TGTGCCAGCAGCCCACCGGGGAAGATCTACGAGCAGTACTTC | CASSPPGKIYEQYF
. | . | TRBJ1-1 | TRBV19 | TGTGCCAGTAGTACCCCCCCCCGGGGACAAGGAGAAGCTTTCTTT | CASSTPPRGQGEAFF
once | TRBD1 | TRBJ1-2 | TRBV15 | TGTGCCACCAGCGTGAGGGGGACAGCCCTCACCTATGGCTACACCTTC | CATSVRGTALTYGYTF
. | . | TRBJ1-2 | TRBV5-1 | TGCGCCAGCAGTGGGACCCAGGGAGGTTATGGCTACACCTTC | CASSGTQGGYGYTF